The 15 T cell receptor beta chains reported below all come from one sample, sequenced in a study of cytomegalovirus exposure and HLA in healthy donors. Generated by immunoSEQ multiplex PCR, the TCRdb table keeps only in-frame clones and is missing some. Of under 250,000 clones listed, about 93% were seen once; the top ten hold approximately 0.99%. What was sequenced was PBMCs. Every receptor here comes from a woman aged 18-35 years in good health and CMV-seronegative.

V gene TRBV28 combines with J gene TRBJ2-7; 14 nucleotides match TRBD2. The ends lost 5 bases at V and 6 bases at J; junction bases unmatched: 6. This CDR3 contains 15 residues. CDR1 is MDHEN and CDR2 is SYDVKM in the germline V gene. CDR3 DNA sequence: TGTGCCAGCAGTCCTCCGGGACTAGCGGGAGTCGAGCAGTACTTC. It yields the protein CASSPPGLAGVEQYF.

The chain uses TRBV4-1 and TRBJ2-1; 7 bases fit TRBD2. V shed 8 bases and J 0 bases; nucleotides not matched to a gene: 4. This CDR3 has 14 amino acids. Germline V gene sequence: CDR1 MGHRA, CDR2 YSYEKL. CDR3 DNA sequence: TGCGCCAGCGGCACTAGCGACTCCTACAATGAGCAGTTCTTC. Translation gives CASGTSDSYNEQFF.

The genes are TRBV7-3 and TRBJ2-7, with 7 positions matching TRBD1. This CDR3 has 16 amino acids. Germline loops: CDR1 SGHTA, CDR2 FQGTGA. J was trimmed by 7 bases and V by 5 bases; bases with no gene match: 17. The CDR3 is CASSARFGTAAVEQYF. CDR3 coding DNA: TGTGCCAGCAGCGCTAGGTTCGGGACAGCGGCGGTTGAGCAGTACTTC.

The chain links TRBV15 to TRBJ2-7; 10 nucleotides line up with TRBD1. CDR1 and CDR2 from the germline V gene are LNHNV and YYDKDF (reference sequence). V shed 0 bases and J 1 base; nucleotides not matched to a gene: 6. The CDR3 loop spans 17 amino acids. DNA for the CDR3: TGTGCCACCAGCAGAGATTCGGGACAGGGGTATTCCTACGAGCAGTACTTC. The encoded protein is CATSRDSGQGYSYEQYF.

The chain recombines TRBV5-1 with TRBJ2-7, with 9 bases identical to TRBD1. CDR1 is SGHRS and CDR2 is YFSETQ in the germline V gene. This CDR3 is 14 amino acids long. Trimming at V came to 4 bases and at J to 5 bases, leaving 7 bases not matched to a gene. In DNA, the CDR3 is TGCGCCAGCAGCCTGACAGGGGGAACAAACGAGCAGTACTTC. It codes for CASSLTGGTNEQYF.

The chain combines TRBV27 with TRBJ2-3; tentative D call: TRBD2 (5 bases). The CDR3 spans 16 residues. The V gene's germline CDR1 is MNHEY and CDR2 SMNVEV (reference sequence). V lost 3 bases and J 0 bases, leaving 13 bases between the germline ends. The DNA of the CDR3 is TGTGCCAGCAGTTTCGGGCTAGCCCCTAGCACAGATACGCAGTATTTT. Translation: CASSFGLAPSTDTQYF.

This clone was found a few times. This chain joins TRBV30 and TRBJ1-1; D is possibly TRBD1 (5 bases). Trimming stripped 5 bases from V and 4 bases from J, with 11 bases between. The CDR3 loop spans 12 amino acids. Germline V gene sequence: CDR1 GTSNPN, CDR2 SVGIG (reference sequence). CDR3 residues: CAWQTVRTEAFF. The DNA for the CDR3 is TGTGCCTGGCAGACAGTGCGCACTGAAGCTTTCTTT.

This chain links TRBV7-8 with TRBJ1-2, with TRBD1 as a possible D gene (5 bases). This CDR3 is built from 14 residues. The germline V gene encodes CDR1 SGHVS and CDR2 FQNEAQ. The V end lost 4 bases, the J end lost 6 bases, and 15 bases lay between the germline ends. This CDR3 is CASSSEDSWHGYTF. As DNA, the CDR3 is TGTGCCAGCAGCTCGGAAGACAGCTGGCATGGCTACACCTTC.

The V call is TRBV6-5, the J call TRBJ1-2, with 8 bases identical to TRBD1. The germline CDR1 and CDR2 sequences are MNHEY and SVGAGI. With 5 bases clipped from V and 8 bases from J, the junction kept 13 bases outside the gene matches. The CDR3 is 15 amino acids. This CDR3 reads CASSRQGAIESGYTF. The CDR3 DNA reads TGTGCCAGCAGTCGTCAGGGGGCGATTGAGAGCGGCTACACCTTC.

V and J are TRBV7-9 and TRBJ2-7; 7 bases agree with TRBD1. The CDR3 contains 12 residues. With 5 bases clipped from V and 6 bases from J, the junction kept 4 bases outside the gene matches. CDR1 and CDR2 (germline): SEHNR, FQNEAQ (reference sequence). CDR3 DNA: TGTGCCAGCAGCAGCACAGGGGTCGAGCAGTACTTC. This gives the protein CASSSTGVEQYF.

The rearrangement uses TRBV30 and TRBJ2-5; D perhaps matches TRBD1 (6 bases). V was shortened by 4 bases and J by 1 base, with 16 bases between the two germline ends. From germline, CDR1 is GTSNPN and CDR2 SVGIG (reference sequence). The CDR3 totals 15 residues. As DNA, the CDR3 is TGTGCCTGGACTGGGAAAGGGGGTTCCCAAGAGACCCAGTACTTC. Translated, it gives CAWTGKGGSQETQYF.

The chain recombines TRBV5-5 with TRBJ2-5; the D gene is possibly TRBD1 (6 bases). Germline lookup yields CDR1 SGHKS and CDR2 YYEKEE (reference sequence). The CDR3 has 14 residues. V was pared by 3 bases and J by 0 bases, with 9 bases between. CDR3: CASSSWTDQETQYF. The CDR3 DNA is TGTGCCAGCAGCTCCTGGACAGACCAAGAGACCCAGTACTTC.

This chain joins TRBV6-1 and TRBJ2-1; 7 bases line up with TRBD2. Germline trimming cut 6 bases from V and 4 bases from J; bases unmatched to any gene: 6. Looked up from germline, CDR1 is MNHNS and CDR2 is SASEGT. The CDR3 consists of 14 residues. CDR3: CASSAREAYNEQFF. The CDR3 DNA sequence: TGTGCCAGCAGCGCCCGGGAGGCATACAATGAGCAGTTCTTC.

The count of this clone is one. This rearrangement joins TRBV28 to TRBJ2-2; 8 nucleotides agree with TRBD1. This CDR3 has 15 residues. Trimming removed 3 bases from V and 17 bases from J; junction bases left unmatched: 17. Germline values: CDR1 MDHEN, CDR2 SYDVKM. The CDR3 nucleotides are TGTGCCAGCAGTTTGTCGTCAGGGGGCGCCTTAATTACCTTTTTT. Its translation: CASSLSSGGALITFF. Full variable domain (missing parts from reference TRBV28 and TRBJ2-2): DVKVTQSSRYLVKRTGEKVFLECVQDMDHENMFWYRQDPGLGLRLIYFSYDVKMKEKGDIPEGYSVSREKKERFSLILESASTNQTSMYLCASSLSSGGALITFFGEGSRLTVL.

V and J are TRBV19 and TRBJ1-1, with D maybe TRBD1 (6 bases). The V and J ends lost 3 bases and 4 bases respectively, with 12 bases between them. The CDR3 sequence is 14 residues long. From germline, CDR1 is LNHDA and CDR2 SQIVND (reference sequence). CDR3 coding DNA: TGTGCCAGTAGTATCACTCAGGGGATCACTGAAGCTTTCTTT. Its translation: CASSITQGITEAFF.